What follows are 5 T cell receptor beta chains derived from one specimen sequenced in a study of T cell responses to AZD1222 COVID-19 vaccine. Clones were sequenced by immunoSEQ multiplex PCR, and TCRdb holds only the in-frame ones, with some missing. This sample has fewer than 180,000 clones, with about 92% found just once. The starting material was peripheral blood, obtained 28 days after the second AZD1222 dose. The source is an adult who received the AZD1222 COVID-19 vaccine.

This chain links TRBV6-5 with TRBJ2-1, with 10 bases fitting TRBD1. The CDR3 runs to 15 residues. CDR1 is MNHEY and CDR2 is SVGAGI in the germline V gene. Trimming cost V 4 bases and J 3 bases; bases outside gene matches: 3. In DNA, the CDR3 is TGTGCCAGCAGTTCCGGGACAGGGGTCTACAATGAGCAGTTCTTC. Translation gives CASSSGTGVYNEQFF.

This clone was detected only once. The V call is TRBV28, the J call TRBJ1-4; D remains unclear. Trimming pared 8 bases from V and 6 bases from J, leaving 13 bases between. The CDR3 extends over 13 amino acids. Germline CDR1 MDHEN, CDR2 SYDVKM. The CDR3 coding sequence is TGTGCCAGCCGTCAGTCCTCAGATGAAAAACTGTTTTTT. It codes for CASRQSSDEKLFF. Drawing the rest from reference TRBV28 and TRBJ1-4, the complete variable domain is DVKVTQSSRYLVKRTGEKVFLECVQDMDHENMFWYRQDPGLGLRLIYFSYDVKMKEKGDIPEGYSVSREKKERFSLILESASTNQTSMYLCASRQSSDEKLFFGSGTQLSVL.

The J gene is TRBJ2-6, the V gene TRBV6-1; the D gene is possibly TRBD1 (5 bases). The CDR3 loop spans 18 amino acids. V dropped 2 bases and J dropped 0 bases, with 14 bases sitting between them. Germline lookup yields CDR1 MNHNS and CDR2 SASEGT. The CDR3 is CASSEHQDIRSGANVLTF. The DNA for the CDR3 is TGTGCCAGCAGTGAACATCAGGACATACGCTCTGGGGCCAACGTCCTGACTTTC.

This rearrangement joins TRBV14 to TRBJ1-1; tentatively, D is TRBD1 (6 bases). CDR3 length: 13 residues. The ends were cut back, 1 base at V and 9 bases at J, with 12 bases in the middle. CDR1 SGHDN and CDR2 FVKESK come from the germline V gene. The chain's CDR3 is CASSQVVQGKAFF. The CDR3 nucleotides read TGTGCCAGCAGCCAAGTAGTACAGGGTAAAGCTTTCTTT.

The chain carries TRBV5-4 and TRBJ2-1; 12 nucleotides agree with TRBD2. The CDR3 runs 17 residues. J lost 9 bases, V lost 4 bases, and 14 bases had no gene match. Germline values: CDR1 SGHNT, CDR2 YYREEE (reference sequence). The CDR3 nucleotides read TGTGCCAGCAGCAACCCGGGACTAGCGGGCCTGGGGGGTGAGCAGTTCTTC. As protein: CASSNPGLAGLGGEQFF.